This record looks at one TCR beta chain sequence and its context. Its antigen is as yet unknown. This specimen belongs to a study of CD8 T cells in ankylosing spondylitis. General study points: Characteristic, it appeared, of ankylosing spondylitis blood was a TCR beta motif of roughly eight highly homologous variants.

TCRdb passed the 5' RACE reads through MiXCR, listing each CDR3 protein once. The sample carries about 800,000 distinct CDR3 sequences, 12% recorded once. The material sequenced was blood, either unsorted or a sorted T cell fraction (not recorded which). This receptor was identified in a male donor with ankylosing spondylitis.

The CDR3 nucleotides are TGCAGCGTTGGGCAGGACAGGGTGTATTACGAGCAGTACTTC. Translating gives CSVGQDRVYYEQYF. V and J are TRBV29-1 and TRBJ2-7, with 8 bases aligning to TRBD1. Germline assignment: CDR1 SQVTM and CDR2 ANQGSEA. J was trimmed by 4 bases and V by 4 bases; bases with no gene match: 9. This CDR3 contains 14 residues.